In this sample, the clone carrying this T cell receptor (beta chain) turned up a few times. Its antigen is not identified. In the PCR, 60 Vbeta and 13 Jbeta primers were used. Profiling relied on immunoSEQ multiplex PCR, and the TCRdb table lists in-frame clones only, not all of them. Among some 130,000 clones, roughly 79% were seen once, and the ten largest hold over 1.5%. This sample was included in a study of cytomegalovirus exposure and HLA in healthy donors. Points from the study as a whole: In a later analysis, productive TCRs from donors in an Asian-associated ancestry cluster reportedly carried fewer N-insertions than the cohort mean.

The length of the CDR3 is 14 residues. From germline, CDR1 is SGHRS and CDR2 YFSETQ. Losses at the gene ends were 3 bases for V and 3 bases for J; bases not matched to a gene: 2. Regarding donors, all were healthy bone marrow donors. The chain uses TRBV5-1 and TRBJ2-7; 11 positions match TRBD1. Sample: PBMCs. The TCR was taken from a woman in her forties in good health and CMV-seronegative. Here the CDR3 DNA reads TGCGCCAGCAGCTCCGGGACAGGGGGCTACGAGCAGTACTTC. It yields the protein CASSSGTGGYEQYF.